The 7 T cell receptor beta chains presented below share a single source sample, sequenced in a study of T cells after yellow fever vaccination. MiXCR, applied by TCRdb to the 5' RACE reads, yields one record per CDR3 protein. The repertoire has a few hundred thousand distinct CDR3 sequences, 6% to 7.5% of them found once; the top ten carry around 0.9%. This specimen consisted of CD4+ T cells sorted from PBMCs, obtained 15 days after the yellow fever booster vaccination. The receptor set was obtained from a young man who received the YFV17D yellow fever vaccine.

This clonotype was recorded many times. The chain joins TRBV11-2 to TRBJ1-1, with 8 nucleotides matching TRBD1. The J segment lost 6 bases and the V segment lost 4 bases, leaving 4 bases of the junction unmatched. Germline-derived CDR1 and CDR2 are SGHAT and FQNNGV. The CDR3 spans 13 residues. The CDR3 sequence is CASSWTGTAEAFF. CDR3 nucleotide sequence: TGTGCCAGCAGCTGGACAGGGACGGCTGAAGCTTTCTTT.

This clonotype was seen only a few times. CDR3 region: CGAALNYGYTF. Here the CDR3 DNA reads TGCGGGGCTGCTCTAAACTATGGCTACACCTTC. This chain connects TRBV29-1 to TRBJ1-2; D is possibly TRBD1 (5 bases). Germline loops: CDR1 SQVTM, CDR2 ANQGSEA. The CDR3 contains 11 residues.

The sample holds many counts of this clonotype. This rearrangement joins TRBV6-1 to TRBJ2-1; possibly TRBD2 for D (6 bases). The CDR3 length is 14 residues. CDR1 is MNHNS, CDR2 SASEGT, per germline. Trimming left V 7 bases short and J 5 bases short, with 15 bases between. The CDR3, as DNA: TGTGCCAGCACCCAGACTAGATCTGACAATGAGCAGTTCTTC. Protein product: CASTQTRSDNEQFF.

This clonotype has just a few counts. For the CDR3, the DNA is TGCAGTGCTAGAATTGAGGGCCGGAACACTGAAGCTTTCTTT. This translates into CSARIEGRNTEAFF. The chain joins TRBV20-1 to TRBJ1-1, with unresolved D. The CDR3 is 14 residues long. The germline V and J ends were trimmed by 2 bases and 1 base, with 11 bases remaining between them. The germline V gene has CDR1 DFQATT and CDR2 SNEGSKA (reference sequence).

This chain connects TRBV30 to TRBJ1-5; D remains ambiguous. Looked up from germline, CDR1 is GTSNPN and CDR2 is SVGIG (reference sequence). V gave up 1 base and J gave up 1 base, with 5 bases separating them. The CDR3 is made up of 13 amino acids. CDR3 in amino acids: CAWSAHSNQPQHF. DNA for the CDR3: TGTGCCTGGAGTGCACACAGCAATCAGCCCCAGCATTTT.

In its sample, this clonotype was seen many times. CDR3 amino acids: CASSLAQGARGANVLTF. The CDR3 region has the DNA TGTGCCAGCAGCTTAGCACAGGGGGCGAGAGGGGCCAACGTCCTGACTTTC. The V and J genes are TRBV7-4 and TRBJ2-6, with 9 bases identical to TRBD1. The V gene's germline CDR1 is SGHVT and CDR2 SQSDAQ. Losses at the gene ends were 0 bases for V and 4 bases for J; bases not matched to a gene: 4. CDR3 size: 17 residues. Drawing the rest from reference TRBV7-4 and TRBJ2-6, the complete variable domain is GAGVSQSPRYKVAKRGRDVALRCDSISGHVTLYWYRQTLGQGSEVLTYSQSDAQRDKSGRPSGRFSAERPERSVSTLKIQRTEQGDSAVYLCASSLAQGARGANVLTFGAGSRLTVL.

The CDR3 region has the DNA TGCAGTGCCGCCCTAGCGGGAGCGAACACCGGGGAGCTGTTTTTT. This encodes CSAALAGANTGELFF. V and J are TRBV20-1 and TRBJ2-2; the match to TRBD2 covers 10 bases. The CDR3 runs to 15 residues. Germline V CDR1 and CDR2: DFQATT, SNEGSKA (reference sequence). Trimming removed 6 bases from V and 0 bases from J; junction bases left unmatched: 4.